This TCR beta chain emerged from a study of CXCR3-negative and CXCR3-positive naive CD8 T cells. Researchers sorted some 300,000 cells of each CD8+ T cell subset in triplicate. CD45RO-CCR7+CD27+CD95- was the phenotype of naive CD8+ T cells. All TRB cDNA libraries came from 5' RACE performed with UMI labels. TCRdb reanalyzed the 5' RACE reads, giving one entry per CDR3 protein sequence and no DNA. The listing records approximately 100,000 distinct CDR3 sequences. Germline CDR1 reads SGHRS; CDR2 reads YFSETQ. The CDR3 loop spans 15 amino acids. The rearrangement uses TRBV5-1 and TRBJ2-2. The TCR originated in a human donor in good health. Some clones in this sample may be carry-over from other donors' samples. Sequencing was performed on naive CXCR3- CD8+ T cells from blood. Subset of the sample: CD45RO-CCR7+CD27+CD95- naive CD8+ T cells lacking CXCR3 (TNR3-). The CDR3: CASSSDSANTGELFF.